These T cell receptor beta chains were read from a single sample in a study of Tregs in tolerant kidney transplant recipients. Profiling relied on immunoSEQ multiplex PCR, and the TCRdb table lists in-frame clones only, not all of them. The sample has 55,000 to 80,000 clones; approximately 98% are singletons. This specimen consisted of Tregs from blood, obtained before the transplant. These receptor sequences come from a human donor who received a combined kidney and bone marrow transplant. Each CDR3 is given with its conserved first and last residue. D genes are given only for firm matches. Rows give clone size only sometimes, using once, few, many, or a class for an expanded clone.

d_call	clone_size	j_call	v_call	cdr3_aa	cdr3_nt
.	.	TRBJ2-7	TRBV4-3	CASSQEVGRSYEQYF	TGCGCCAGCAGCCAAGAAGTGGGCAGAAGCTACGAGCAGTACTTC
TRBD2	.	TRBJ2-3	TRBV7-2	CASSTTSGGPDTQYF	TGTGCCAGCAGCACCACTAGCGGGGGCCCGGATACGCAGTATTTT
.	.	TRBJ2-5	TRBV7-3	CASSFSNKETQYF	TGTGCCAGCAGCTTCTCCAACAAAGAGACCCAGTACTTC
.	.	TRBJ1-2	TRBV4-3	CASSQGSYSSGYTF	TGCGCCAGCAGCCAAGGGTCCTACTCCTCTGGCTACACCTTC
TRBD1	.	TRBJ1-1	TRBV11-2	CASSLQTGQNTEAFF	TGTGCCAGCAGCTTACAGACAGGGCAGAACACTGAAGCTTTCTTT
TRBD2	.	TRBJ2-7	TRBV7-9	CASSLAGGIVDEQYF	TGTGCCAGCAGCCTAGCGGGGGGGATAGTAGACGAGCAGTACTTC
TRBD1	.	TRBJ2-7	TRBV9	CASSVAPGTATYEQYF	TGTGCCAGCAGCGTAGCTCCCGGGACAGCCACCTACGAGCAGTACTTC
TRBD2	.	TRBJ2-7	TRBV11-3	CASSPLAGGREQYF	TGTGCCAGCAGTCCACTAGCGGGAGGGCGTGAGCAGTACTTC
.	.	TRBJ2-2	TRBV18	CASSLNQGGNTGELFF	TGTGCCAGCTCACTTAACCAAGGAGGAAACACCGGGGAGCTGTTTTTT
TRBD2	.	TRBJ2-3	TRBV27	CASSLRGSGVADTQYF	TGTGCCAGCAGTTTGCGGGGTAGCGGGGTCGCAGATACGCAGTATTTT
TRBD1	.	TRBJ2-2	TRBV6-5	CASRRQGSGELFF	TGTGCCAGCAGAAGACAGGGAAGCGGGGAGCTGTTTTTT
TRBD1	.	TRBJ1-1	TRBV2	CASTGQGGTEAFF	TGTGCCAGCACTGGACAGGGTGGCACTGAAGCTTTCTTT
TRBD2	.	TRBJ2-7	TRBV16	CASSQPPLGGGIFYEQYF	TGTGCCAGCAGCCAACCCCCCCTGGGCGGGGGGATATTCTACGAGCAGTACTTC
.	once	TRBJ1-2	TRBV5-4	CASSLGGRLTNYGYTF	TGTGCCAGCAGCTTGGGGGGCAGACTGACTAACTATGGCTACACCTTC
.	few	TRBJ1-1	TRBV20-1	CSARGGTEAFF	TGCAGTGCTAGAGGAGGTACTGAAGCTTTCTTT
TRBD1	.	TRBJ1-2	TRBV29-1	CSVEDYDRGYGYTF	TGCAGCGTTGAAGATTACGACAGGGGCTATGGCTACACCTTC
TRBD2	.	TRBJ2-1	TRBV7-6	CASSSKLAENYNEQFF	TGTGCCAGCAGCTCTAAACTAGCGGAGAACTACAATGAGCAGTTCTTC
TRBD2	.	TRBJ2-4	TRBV30	CALGGRNIQYF	TGTGCCCTGGGGGGGAGGAACATTCAGTACTTC
.	.	TRBJ2-2	TRBV7-2	CASSLGLATGELFF	TGTGCCAGCAGCTTAGGCTTGGCCACCGGGGAGCTGTTTTTT
TRBD1	once	TRBJ2-7	TRBV7-3	CASSYRGQGAYEQYF	TGTGCCAGCAGCTACAGGGGACAGGGGGCTTACGAGCAGTACTTC
TRBD1	.	TRBJ2-7	TRBV10-3	CAIRRGTGGFESSYEQYF	TGTGCCATCAGGAGGGGGACAGGGGGCTTCGAGAGCTCCTACGAGCAGTACTTC
.	.	TRBJ1-2	TRBV28	CASSLYRRVGYGYTF	TGTGCCAGCAGTTTATACCGCAGGGTGGGCTATGGCTACACCTTC
.	once	TRBJ2-4	TRBV28	CASSLPQGIQYF	TGTGCCAGCAGTTTGCCCCAGGGGATTCAGTACTTC
TRBD1	.	TRBJ2-7	TRBV19	CASSPGTGGVYEQYF	TGTGCCAGTAGTCCCGGGACAGGGGGCGTCTACGAGCAGTACTTC
TRBD2	once	TRBJ2-4	TRBV27	CASSLRSGSLAKNIQYF	TGTGCCAGCAGTTTGAGGAGCGGGAGTTTAGCCAAAAACATTCAGTACTTC
.	.	TRBJ1-6	TRBV9	CASSAVYNSPLHF	TGTGCCAGCAGCGCCGTCTATAATTCACCCCTCCACTTT
.	.	TRBJ1-2	TRBV5-1	CASSPTGDSNYGYTF	TGCGCCAGCAGCCCAACAGGTGATTCTAACTATGGCTACACCTTC
.	.	TRBJ2-3	TRBV6-6	CASSKPGTDTQYF	TGTGCCAGCAGTAAACCGGGCACAGATACGCAGTATTTT
TRBD1	.	TRBJ2-3	TRBV7-8	CASSLRETGFYTQYF	TGTGCCAGCAGCTTAAGAGAGACAGGGTTTTATACGCAGTATTTT
TRBD1	.	TRBJ1-4	TRBV18	CASSSTGNEKLFF	TGTGCCAGCTCGTCGACAGGGAATGAAAAACTGTTTTTT
.	.	TRBJ1-1	TRBV7-2	CASRPTAGTEAFF	TGTGCCAGCAGACCGACCGCGGGTACTGAAGCTTTCTTT
.	once	TRBJ1-5	TRBV28	CASSILDQPQHF	TGTGCCAGCAGTATCCTAGATCAGCCCCAGCATTTT
.	.	TRBJ2-7	TRBV2	CASSGRGKRNDYEQYF	TGTGCCAGCAGTGGACGGGGAAAAAGAAATGATTACGAGCAGTACTTC
.	.	TRBJ2-1	TRBV9	CASSVAQLSEQFF	TGTGCCAGCAGCGTAGCACAGCTGAGTGAGCAGTTCTTC
.	.	TRBJ1-6	TRBV28	CASSLAGPARPLHF	TGTGCCAGCAGTTTGGCAGGGCCGGCTCGACCCCTCCACTTT
.	.	TRBJ2-7	TRBV6-1	CASSERVSGTIKHEQYF	TGTGCCAGCAGTGAACGGGTATCGGGGACAATCAAACACGAGCAGTACTTC